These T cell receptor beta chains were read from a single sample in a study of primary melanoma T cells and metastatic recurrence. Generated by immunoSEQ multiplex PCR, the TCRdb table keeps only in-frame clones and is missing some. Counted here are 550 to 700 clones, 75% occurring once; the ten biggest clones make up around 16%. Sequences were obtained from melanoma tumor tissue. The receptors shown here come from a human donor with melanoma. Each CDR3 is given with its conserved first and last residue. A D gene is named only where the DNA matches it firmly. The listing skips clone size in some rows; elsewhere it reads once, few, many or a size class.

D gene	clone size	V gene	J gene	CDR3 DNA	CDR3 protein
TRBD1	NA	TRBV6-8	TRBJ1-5	TGTGCCAGCAGTTACAGGGCGCAGGGGGCCGGTCAGCCCCAGCATTTT	CASSYRAQGAGQPQHF
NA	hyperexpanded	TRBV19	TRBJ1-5	TGTGCCAGTAGTATGTGGGGGACTAGCAATCAGCCCCAGCATTTT	CASSMWGTSNQPQHF
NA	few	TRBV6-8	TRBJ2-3	TGTGCCAGCAGCCCCGTTGGCTTCCGCACAGATACGCAGTATTTT	CASSPVGFRTDTQYF
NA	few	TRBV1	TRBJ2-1	TGCGCCAGCAGCCTACACCCTAGCGGGGGGGAGGGTGAGCAGTTCTTC	CASSLHPSGGEGEQFF
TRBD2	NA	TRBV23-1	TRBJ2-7	TGCGCCAGCAGCTCAATGAAGGCGGGGGACTCCTACGAGCAGTACTTC	CASSSMKAGDSYEQYF
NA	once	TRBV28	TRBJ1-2	TGTGCCAGCAGTAGAGATTCGGACTATGGCTACACCTTC	CASSRDSDYGYTF
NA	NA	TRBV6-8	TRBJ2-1	TGTGCCAGCCAGTTAGTCTCTTACGGACCCCCGGGTTTCTACAATGAGCAGTTCTTC	CASQLVSYGPPGFYNEQFF
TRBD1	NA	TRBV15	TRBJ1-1	TGTGCCACCAGCACCGACAGGGGGAACACTGAAGCTTTCTTT	CATSTDRGNTEAFF
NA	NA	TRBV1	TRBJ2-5	TGCGCCAGCAGCCAAGAGGCGGCCCAGGGGACCCAGTACTTC	CASSQEAAQGTQYF
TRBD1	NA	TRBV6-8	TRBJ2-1	TGTGCCAGCAGAGGGACAGCCCTCAATGAGCAGTTCTTC	CASRGTALNEQFF
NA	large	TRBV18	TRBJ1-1	TGTGCCAGCTCACCTGCCGGGGGCAGTGAAGCTTTCTTT	CASSPAGGSEAFF
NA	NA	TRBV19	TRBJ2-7	TGTGCCAGTAGTCCTACAGGGTCGGGCCACGAGCAGTACTTC	CASSPTGSGHEQYF
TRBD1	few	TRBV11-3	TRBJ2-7	TGTGCCAGCAGCTTGGCGGTCGGGACAGCCATCTACGAGCAGTACTTC	CASSLAVGTAIYEQYF
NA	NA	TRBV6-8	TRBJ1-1	TGTGCCAGCAGCCTGACAGGCCTGAACACTGAAGCTTTCTTT	CASSLTGLNTEAFF
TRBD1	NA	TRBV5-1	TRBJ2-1	TGCGCCAGCAGCTGGAACAGGGGTTCCTACAATGAGCAGTTCTTC	CASSWNRGSYNEQFF
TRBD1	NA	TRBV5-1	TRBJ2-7	TGCGCCAGCAGCCCTGACAGGGATCAAAACGAGCAGTACTTC	CASSPDRDQNEQYF
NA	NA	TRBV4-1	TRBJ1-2	TGCGCCAGCAGCCAAAAGACGTCAGGGGTCGACGGCTACACCTTC	CASSQKTSGVDGYTF
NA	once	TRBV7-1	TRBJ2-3	TGTGCCAGCAGCCAAGATTTAAAACGGGGAGATACGCAGTATTTT	CASSQDLKRGDTQYF
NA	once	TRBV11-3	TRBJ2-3	TGTGCCAGCAGCTTGCTGGAGGGACGCACAGATACGCAGTATTTT	CASSLLEGRTDTQYF
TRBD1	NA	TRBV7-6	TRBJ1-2	TGTGCCAGCAGCTTCGGGACAGGGTCTTTTTTGGATGGCTACACCTTC	CASSFGTGSFLDGYTF
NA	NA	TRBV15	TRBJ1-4	TGTGCCACCGATACCGAGCGAGGGGGTGAAAAACTGTTTTTT	CATDTERGGEKLFF
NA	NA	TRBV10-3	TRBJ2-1	TGTGCCATCAGTGAGGGTGGATTGGGGCGCTCCTACAATGAGCAGTTCTTC	CAISEGGLGRSYNEQFF
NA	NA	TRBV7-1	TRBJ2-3	TGTGCCAGCAGCTTAGGGACAACTAGCACAGATACGCAGTATTTT	CASSLGTTSTDTQYF
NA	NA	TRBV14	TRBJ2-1	TGTGCCAGCAGCCAAGACAGGGGCGCCCACAATGAGCAGTTCTTC	CASSQDRGAHNEQFF
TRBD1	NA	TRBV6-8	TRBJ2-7	TGTGCCAGCAGTGAGCCCCGACAGGGCACCAGCGAGCAGTACTTC	CASSEPRQGTSEQYF
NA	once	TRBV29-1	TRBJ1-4	TGCAGCGTTGAAGATCCGGACGGTTTAGGTAAACTGTTTTTT	CSVEDPDGLGKLFF
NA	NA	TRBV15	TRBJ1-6	TGTGCCACCAGCAGAGTAACGACCCGGGGGTATAATTCACCCCTCCACTTT	CATSRVTTRGYNSPLHF
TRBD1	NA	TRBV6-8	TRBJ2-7	TGTGCCAGCAGGCCACAGGGGGCGCGCGGGTACGAGCAGTACTTC	CASRPQGARGYEQYF
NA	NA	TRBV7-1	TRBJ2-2	TGTGCCAGCAGCTTTGGCGGGACTAACACCGGGGAGCTGTTTTTT	CASSFGGTNTGELFF
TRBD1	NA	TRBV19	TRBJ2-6	TGTGCCAGTAGTATAGGTGGACAGGGGATCGCTGGGGCCAACGTCCTGACTTTC	CASSIGGQGIAGANVLTF
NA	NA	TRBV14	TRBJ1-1	TGTGCCAGCAGCCAAGGATCGAACACTGAAGCTTTCTTT	CASSQGSNTEAFF
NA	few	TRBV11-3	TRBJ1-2	TGTGCCAGCAGCTTATTTTCCAGGGAAACCTATGGCTACACCTTC	CASSLFSRETYGYTF
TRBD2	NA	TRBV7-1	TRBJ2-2	TGTGCCAGCAGTCCCCCTAGCGGAGGGACCGGGGAGCTGTTTTTT	CASSPPSGGTGELFF
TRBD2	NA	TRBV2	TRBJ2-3	TGTGCCAGCAGTGAAGAGGGGTTAGCGGGGGGCACAGATACGCAGTATTTT	CASSEEGLAGGTDTQYF
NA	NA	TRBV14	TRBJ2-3	TGTGCCAGCAGCCAATTTGGGGTGGAAATCACAGATACGCAGTATTTT	CASSQFGVEITDTQYF
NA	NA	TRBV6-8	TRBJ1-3	TGTGCCAGCAGTAGGGGGAGCTCTGGAAACACCATATATTTT	CASSRGSSGNTIYF
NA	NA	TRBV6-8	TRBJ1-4	TGTGCCAGCAACAAGGGGACAACTAATGAAAAACTGTTTTTT	CASNKGTTNEKLFF
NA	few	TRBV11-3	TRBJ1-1	TGTGCCAGCAGCTTAGTGTTCGAGAACACTGAAGCTTTCTTT	CASSLVFENTEAFF
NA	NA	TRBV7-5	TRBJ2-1	TGTGCCAGCAGCTACATAGCGTCGGGCAGGATGGAGCAGTTCTTC	CASSYIASGRMEQFF
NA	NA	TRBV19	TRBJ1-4	TGTGCCAGTAGCCTTGGACGGCTGGAGAATGAAAAACTGTTTTTT	CASSLGRLENEKLFF
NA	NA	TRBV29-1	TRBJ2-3	TGCAGCGTTCGCGGACAGACAGATACGCAGTATTTT	CSVRGQTDTQYF
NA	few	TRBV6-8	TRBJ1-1	TGTGCCAGCAGTTACTCAGGGGCATTGAACACTGAAGCTTTCTTT	CASSYSGALNTEAFF
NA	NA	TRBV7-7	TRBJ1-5	TGTGCCAGCAGCCATCATTCCCCAGGCGAGTATAGCAATCAGCCCCAGCATTTT	CASSHHSPGEYSNQPQHF